The T cell receptor (beta chain) described here comes from a study of cytomegalovirus exposure and HLA in healthy donors. Study summary: Out of roughly 170 million T cells, an earlier analysis found fewer than 140 million unique TCR beta sequences in total.

Amplification used 60 Vbeta primers and 13 Jbeta primers. Here immunoSEQ multiplex PCR was the method, and the copy in TCRdb shows in-frame clones only, minus some. The table includes about 59,000 clones, around 83% detected once. Trimming cost V 4 bases and J 5 bases; bases outside gene matches: 4. The CDR3 totals 14 residues. Germline CDR1 is SGDLS and CDR2 is YYNGEE. The sample comprised PBMCs. The rearrangement uses TRBV9 and TRBJ2-7; 12 bases line up with TRBD2. This receptor was identified in a human donor in good health. CDR3 DNA: TGTGCCAGCAGCCGACTAGCGGGAGTGGACGAGCAGTACTTC. Translation: CASSRLAGVDEQYF.